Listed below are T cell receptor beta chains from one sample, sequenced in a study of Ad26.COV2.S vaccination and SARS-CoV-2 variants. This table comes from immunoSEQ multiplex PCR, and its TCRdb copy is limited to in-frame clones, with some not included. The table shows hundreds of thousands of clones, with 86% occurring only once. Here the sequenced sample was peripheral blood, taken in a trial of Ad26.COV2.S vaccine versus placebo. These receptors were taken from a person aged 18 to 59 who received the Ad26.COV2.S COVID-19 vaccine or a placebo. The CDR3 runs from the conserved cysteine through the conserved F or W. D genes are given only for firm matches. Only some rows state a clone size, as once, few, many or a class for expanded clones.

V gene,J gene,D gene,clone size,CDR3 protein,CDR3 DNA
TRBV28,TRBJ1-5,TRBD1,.,CASSPGQGWSQPQHF,TGTGCCAGCAGTCCAGGACAGGGATGGAGTCAGCCCCAGCATTTT
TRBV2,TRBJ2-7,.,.,CASKRVPLEQYF,TGTGCCAGCAAGAGGGTACCCCTCGAGCAGTACTTC
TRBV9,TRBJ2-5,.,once,CASSVGSLQETQYF,TGTGCCAGCAGCGTAGGCAGCCTCCAAGAGACCCAGTACTTC
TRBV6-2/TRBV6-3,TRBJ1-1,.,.,CASSSGGTNTEAFF,TGTGCCAGCAGTTCGGGGGGGACGAACACTGAAGCTTTCTTT
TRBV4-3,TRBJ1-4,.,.,CASSPTPALDRPNEKLFF,TGCGCCAGCAGCCCGACTCCTGCTCTTGACAGGCCTAATGAAAAACTGTTTTTT
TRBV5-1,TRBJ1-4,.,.,CASSGDTATNEKLFF,TGCGCCAGCAGCGGGGACACGGCAACTAATGAAAAACTGTTTTTT
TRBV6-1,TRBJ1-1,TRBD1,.,CASSERTGNTEAFF,TGTGCCAGCAGTGAAAGGACAGGGAACACTGAAGCTTTCTTT
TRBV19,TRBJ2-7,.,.,CASSSGRGEQYF,TGTGCCAGTAGCTCCGGGAGAGGCGAGCAGTACTTC
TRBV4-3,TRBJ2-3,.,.,CASSQAPGHNTDTQYF,TGCGCCAGCAGCCAAGCACCGGGACATAACACAGATACGCAGTATTTT
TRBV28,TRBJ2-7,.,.,CASSPEGTPEQYF,TGTGCCAGCAGTCCCGAGGGCACCCCAGAGCAGTACTTC
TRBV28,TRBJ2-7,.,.,CASSGEVEQYF,TGTGCCAGCAGTGGGGAGGTAGAGCAGTACTTC
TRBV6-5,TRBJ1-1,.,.,CASSLGRNTEAFF,TGTGCCAGCAGTTTAGGCCGAAACACTGAAGCTTTCTTT
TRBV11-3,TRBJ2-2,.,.,CASSPRGGRTGELFF,TGTGCCAGCAGCCCAAGGGGGGGGCGCACCGGGGAGCTGTTTTTT
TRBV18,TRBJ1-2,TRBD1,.,CASSPIDVTGANYGYTF,TGTGCCAGCTCACCAATTGACGTGACAGGGGCTAACTATGGCTACACCTTC
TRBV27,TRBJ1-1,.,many,CASSSRLGLRENTEAFF,TGTGCCAGCAGTTCCCGACTAGGGTTACGGGAAAACACTGAAGCTTTCTTT
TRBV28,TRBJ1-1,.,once,CASSLHGKNTEAFF,TGTGCCAGCAGTTTGCACGGAAAGAACACTGAAGCTTTCTTT
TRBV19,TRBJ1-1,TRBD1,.,CASSSGRGQGRVTEAFF,TGTGCCAGTAGTTCGGGGCGGGGACAGGGAAGAGTCACTGAAGCTTTCTTT
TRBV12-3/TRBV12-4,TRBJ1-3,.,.,CASSLAGRTIYF,TGTGCCAGCAGTTTAGCAGGAAGAACCATATATTTT
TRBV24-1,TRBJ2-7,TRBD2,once,CATSHRTSGRNYEQYF,TGTGCCACCAGTCACAGGACTAGCGGGAGAAACTACGAGCAGTACTTC
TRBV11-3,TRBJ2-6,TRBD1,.,CASSPGQGALGSGANVLTF,TGTGCCAGCAGCCCAGGACAGGGGGCGCTGGGGTCTGGGGCCAACGTCCTGACTTTC
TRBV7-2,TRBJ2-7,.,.,CASSLTTVGVQYF,TGTGCCAGCAGCTTAACCACCGTGGGCGTGCAGTACTTC
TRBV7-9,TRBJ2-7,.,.,CASSTHYEQYF,TGTGCCAGCAGCACCCACTACGAGCAGTACTTC
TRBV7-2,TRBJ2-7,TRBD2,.,CASSWGLAGLRGQYF,TGTGCCAGCAGCTGGGGACTAGCGGGGCTACGAGGACAGTACTTC
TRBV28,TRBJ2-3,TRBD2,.,CASSPLGLAADTQYF,TGTGCCAGCAGCCCCTTAGGGCTAGCGGCAGATACGCAGTATTTT
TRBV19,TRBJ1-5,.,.,CASTQGGGQPQHF,TGTGCCAGTACGCAGGGAGGGGGACAGCCCCAGCATTTT
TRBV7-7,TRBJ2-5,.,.,CASSLAPEGWETQYF,TGTGCTAGCAGCTTAGCCCCCGAGGGGTGGGAGACCCAGTACTTC
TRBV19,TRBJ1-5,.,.,CASSRFGQSKNQPQHF,TGTGCCAGTAGCCGGTTTGGACAGAGTAAAAACCAGCCCCAGCATTTT
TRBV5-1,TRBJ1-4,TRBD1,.,CASSDGTGTPELFF,TGCGCCAGCAGCGACGGGACAGGGACGCCCGAACTGTTTTTT
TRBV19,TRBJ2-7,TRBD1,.,CATRGTGQAGEQYF,TGTGCCACCAGGGGGACAGGGCAAGCCGGCGAGCAGTACTTC
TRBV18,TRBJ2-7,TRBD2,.,CASSSGSSYEQYF,TGTGCCAGCTCAAGCGGGAGCTCCTACGAGCAGTACTTC
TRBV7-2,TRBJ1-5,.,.,CASSLRKASWSYSQPQHF,TGTGCCAGCAGCCTAAGGAAAGCGAGTTGGAGTTATTCCCAGCCCCAGCATTTT
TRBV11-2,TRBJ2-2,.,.,CASSLVGGSAGELFF,TGTGCCAGCAGCTTAGTTGGAGGGAGCGCCGGGGAGCTGTTTTTT
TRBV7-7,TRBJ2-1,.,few,CASSLALGTNYNEQFF,TGTGCCAGCAGCTTAGCCCTCGGGACAAACTACAATGAGCAGTTCTTC
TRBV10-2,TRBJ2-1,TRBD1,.,CASQDRAINNEQFF,TGCGCCAGCCAGGACAGGGCCATTAACAATGAGCAGTTCTTC
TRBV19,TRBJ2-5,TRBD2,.,CASSSRGGPGETQYF,TGTGCCAGTTCCTCGCGGGGGGGCCCAGGAGAGACCCAGTACTTC
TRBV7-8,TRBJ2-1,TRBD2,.,CASSLSGRASYNEQFF,TGTGCCAGCAGCCTTAGCGGGAGGGCCTCCTACAATGAGCAGTTCTTC
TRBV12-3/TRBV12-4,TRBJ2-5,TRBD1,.,CASSWTGRETQYF,TGTGCCAGCAGTTGGACAGGGAGAGAGACCCAGTACTTC
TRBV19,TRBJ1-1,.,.,CASRDSIVTEAFF,TGTGCCAGTAGGGACAGCATCGTCACTGAAGCTTTCTTT